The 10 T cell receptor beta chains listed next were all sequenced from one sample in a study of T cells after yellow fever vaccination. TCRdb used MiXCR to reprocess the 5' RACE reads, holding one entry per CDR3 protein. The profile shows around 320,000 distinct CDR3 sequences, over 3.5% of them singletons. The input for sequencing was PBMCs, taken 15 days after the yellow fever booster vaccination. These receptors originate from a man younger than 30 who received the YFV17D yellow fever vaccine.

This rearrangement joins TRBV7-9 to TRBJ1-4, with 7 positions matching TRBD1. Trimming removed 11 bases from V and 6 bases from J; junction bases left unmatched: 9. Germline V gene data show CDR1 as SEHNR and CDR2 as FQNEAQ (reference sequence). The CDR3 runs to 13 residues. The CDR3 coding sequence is TGTGCCGGTCGCGGGACAGAGGATGAAAAACTGTTTTTT. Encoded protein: CAGRGTEDEKLFF.

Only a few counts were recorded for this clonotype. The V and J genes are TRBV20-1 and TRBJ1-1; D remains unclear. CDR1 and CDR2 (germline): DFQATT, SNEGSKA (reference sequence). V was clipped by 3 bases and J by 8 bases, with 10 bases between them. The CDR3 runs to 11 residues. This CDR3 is CSARQNQEAFF. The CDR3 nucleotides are TGCAGTGCTAGGCAGAACCAAGAAGCTTTCTTT.

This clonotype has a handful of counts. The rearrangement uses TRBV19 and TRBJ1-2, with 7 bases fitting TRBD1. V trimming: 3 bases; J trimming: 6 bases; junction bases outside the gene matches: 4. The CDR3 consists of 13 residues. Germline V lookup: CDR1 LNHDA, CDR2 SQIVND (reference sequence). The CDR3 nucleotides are TGTGCCAGTAGTATCGGCCAGGGGGATGGCTACACCTTC. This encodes CASSIGQGDGYTF.

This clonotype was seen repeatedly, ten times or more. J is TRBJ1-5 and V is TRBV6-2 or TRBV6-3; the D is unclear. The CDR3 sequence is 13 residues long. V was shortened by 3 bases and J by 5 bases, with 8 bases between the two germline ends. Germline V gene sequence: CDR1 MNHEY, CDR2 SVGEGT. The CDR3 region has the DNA TGTGCCAGCAGTTATAGTACCTATCAGCCCCAGCATTTT. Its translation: CASSYSTYQPQHF.

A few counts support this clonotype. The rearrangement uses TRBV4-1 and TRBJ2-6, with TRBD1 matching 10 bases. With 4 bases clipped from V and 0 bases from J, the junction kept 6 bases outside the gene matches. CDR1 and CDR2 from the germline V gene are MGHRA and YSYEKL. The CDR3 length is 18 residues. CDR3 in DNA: TGCGCCAGCAGCCGGGTCAGGACAGGGGGCTCTGGGGCCAACGTCCTGACTTTC. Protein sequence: CASSRVRTGGSGANVLTF.

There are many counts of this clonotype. The CDR3 sequence: CASSLARTGVSPLHF. The CDR3 bases are TGTGCCAGCAGCTTGGCCAGGACAGGGGTTTCACCCCTCCACTTT. The V and J genes are TRBV5-4 and TRBJ1-6, with 9 bases that match TRBD1. J was trimmed by 9 bases and V by 0 bases; bases with no gene match: 4. The CDR3 sequence is 15 residues long. Germline CDR1 is SGHNT and CDR2 is YYREEE (reference sequence).

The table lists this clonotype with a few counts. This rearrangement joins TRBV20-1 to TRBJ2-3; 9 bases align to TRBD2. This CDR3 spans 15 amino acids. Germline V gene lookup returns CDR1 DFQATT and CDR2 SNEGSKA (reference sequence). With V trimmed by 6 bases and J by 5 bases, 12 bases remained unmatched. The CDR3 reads CSAPPGGGVRDTQYF. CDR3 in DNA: TGCAGTGCCCCGCCGGGCGGGGGGGTTAGAGATACGCAGTATTTT.

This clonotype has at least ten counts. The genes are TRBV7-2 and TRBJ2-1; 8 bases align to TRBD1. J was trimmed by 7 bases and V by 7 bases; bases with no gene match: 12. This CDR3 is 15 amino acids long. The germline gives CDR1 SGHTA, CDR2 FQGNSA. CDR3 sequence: CASTERSRGQNEQFF. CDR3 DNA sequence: TGTGCCAGCACCGAAAGATCCAGGGGGCAAAATGAGCAGTTCTTC.

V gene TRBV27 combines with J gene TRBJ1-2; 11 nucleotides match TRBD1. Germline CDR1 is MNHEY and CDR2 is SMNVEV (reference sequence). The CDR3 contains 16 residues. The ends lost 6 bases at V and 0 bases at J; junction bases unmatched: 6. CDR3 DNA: TGTGCCAGCAGCCGGACAGGGGGCCCCGCTAACTATGGCTACACCTTC. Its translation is CASSRTGGPANYGYTF.

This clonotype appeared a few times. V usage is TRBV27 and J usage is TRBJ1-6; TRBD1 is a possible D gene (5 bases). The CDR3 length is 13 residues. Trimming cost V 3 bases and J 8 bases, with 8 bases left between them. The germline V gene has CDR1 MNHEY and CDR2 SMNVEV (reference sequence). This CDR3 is CASSLRGYSPLHF. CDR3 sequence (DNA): TGTGCCAGCAGTTTGCGGGGGTATTCACCCCTCCACTTT.